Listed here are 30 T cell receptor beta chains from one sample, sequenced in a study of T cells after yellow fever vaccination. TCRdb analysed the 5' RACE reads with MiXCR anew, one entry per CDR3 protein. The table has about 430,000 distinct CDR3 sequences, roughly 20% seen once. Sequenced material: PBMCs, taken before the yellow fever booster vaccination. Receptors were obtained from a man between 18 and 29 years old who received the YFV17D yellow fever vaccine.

The CDR3 loop reads CASSQVYLAKNIQYF. CDR3 sequence (DNA): TGTGCCAGCAGCCAAGTTTACTTAGCCAAAAACATTCAGTACTTC. The chain combines TRBV3-1 with TRBJ2-4; no definite D call. V was pared by 1 base and J by 0 bases, with 7 bases between. This CDR3 is 15 amino acids long. In germline, CDR1 is LGHDT, CDR2 YNNKEL (reference sequence).

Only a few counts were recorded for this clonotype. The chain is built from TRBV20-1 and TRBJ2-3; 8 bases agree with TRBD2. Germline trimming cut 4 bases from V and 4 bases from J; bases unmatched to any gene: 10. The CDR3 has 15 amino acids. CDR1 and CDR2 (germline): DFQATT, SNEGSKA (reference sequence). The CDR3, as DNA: TGCAGTGCTATAAGGGGGAGCGGGGGCCCAGATACGCAGTATTTT. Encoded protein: CSAIRGSGGPDTQYF.

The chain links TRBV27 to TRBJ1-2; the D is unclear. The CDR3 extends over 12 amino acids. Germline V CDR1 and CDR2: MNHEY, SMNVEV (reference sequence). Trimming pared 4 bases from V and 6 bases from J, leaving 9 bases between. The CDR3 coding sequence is TGTGCCAGCAGTTCAACGAGAGATGGCTACACCTTC. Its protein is CASSSTRDGYTF.

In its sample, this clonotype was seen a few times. CDR3 in amino acids: CASSLESGTRTYEAFF. CDR3 nucleotides: TGTGCCAGCAGTTTAGAGTCAGGGACTCGGACTTACGAAGCTTTCTTT. J is TRBJ1-1 and V is TRBV12-3 or TRBV12-4; TRBD1 might be the D (5 bases). The CDR3 covers 16 residues. V lost 1 base, J lost 8 bases, and 20 bases lay in between.

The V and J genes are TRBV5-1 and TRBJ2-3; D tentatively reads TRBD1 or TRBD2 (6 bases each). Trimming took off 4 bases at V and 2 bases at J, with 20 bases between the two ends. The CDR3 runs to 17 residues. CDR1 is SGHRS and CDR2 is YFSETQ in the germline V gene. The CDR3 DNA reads TGCGCCAGCAGCCGTAACCCCACGGGGGCAAACACAGATACGCAGTATTTT. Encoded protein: CASSRNPTGANTDTQYF.

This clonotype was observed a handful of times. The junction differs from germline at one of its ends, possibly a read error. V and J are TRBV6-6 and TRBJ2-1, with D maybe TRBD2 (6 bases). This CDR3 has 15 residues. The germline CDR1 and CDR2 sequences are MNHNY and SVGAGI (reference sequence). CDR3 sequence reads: CASSYSSLAEGLASF. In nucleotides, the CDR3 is TGTGCCAGCAGTTACTCGAGCTTGGCGGAGGGACTTGCGAGCTTC.

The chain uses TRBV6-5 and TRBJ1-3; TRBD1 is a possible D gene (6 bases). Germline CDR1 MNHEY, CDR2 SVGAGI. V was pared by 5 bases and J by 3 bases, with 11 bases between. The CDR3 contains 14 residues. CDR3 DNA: TGTGCCAGCAGTCCACAGGGAATTGGAAACACCATATATTTT. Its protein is CASSPQGIGNTIYF.

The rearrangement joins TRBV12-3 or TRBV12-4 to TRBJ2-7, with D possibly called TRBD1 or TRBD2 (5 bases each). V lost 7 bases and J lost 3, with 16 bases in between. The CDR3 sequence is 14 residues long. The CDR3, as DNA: TGTGCCAGCACCTGGAGAGGGGCGCGCTACGAGCAGTACTTC. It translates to CASTWRGARYEQYF.

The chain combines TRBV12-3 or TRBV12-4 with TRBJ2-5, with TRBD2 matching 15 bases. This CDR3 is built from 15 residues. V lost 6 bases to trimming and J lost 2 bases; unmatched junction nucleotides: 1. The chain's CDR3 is CASRGLAGGQETQYF. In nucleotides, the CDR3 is TGTGCCAGCAGGGGACTAGCGGGGGGTCAAGAGACCCAGTACTTC.

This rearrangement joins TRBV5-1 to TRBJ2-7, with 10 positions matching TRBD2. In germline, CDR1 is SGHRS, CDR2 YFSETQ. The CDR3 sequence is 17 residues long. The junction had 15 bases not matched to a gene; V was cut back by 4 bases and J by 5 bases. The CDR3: CASSNAEVVAGGHEQYF. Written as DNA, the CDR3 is TGCGCCAGCAGCAATGCTGAAGTGGTAGCGGGGGGACACGAGCAGTACTTC.

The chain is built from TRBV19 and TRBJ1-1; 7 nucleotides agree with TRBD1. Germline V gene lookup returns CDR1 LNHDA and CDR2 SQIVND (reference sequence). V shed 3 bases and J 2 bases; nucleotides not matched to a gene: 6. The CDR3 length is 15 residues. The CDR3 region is CASSIPRTGNTEAFF. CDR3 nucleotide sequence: TGTGCCAGTAGTATCCCCCGGACAGGAAACACTGAAGCTTTCTTT.

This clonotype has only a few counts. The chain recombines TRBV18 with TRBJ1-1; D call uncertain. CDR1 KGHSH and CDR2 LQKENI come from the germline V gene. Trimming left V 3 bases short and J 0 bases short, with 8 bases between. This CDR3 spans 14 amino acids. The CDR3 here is CASSPSVLNTEAFF. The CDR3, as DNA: TGTGCCAGCTCACCGTCAGTTTTGAACACTGAAGCTTTCTTT.

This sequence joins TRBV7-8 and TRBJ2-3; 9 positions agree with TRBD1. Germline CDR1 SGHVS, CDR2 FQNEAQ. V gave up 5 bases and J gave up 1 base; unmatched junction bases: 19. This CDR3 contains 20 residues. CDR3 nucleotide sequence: TGTGCCAGCAGCGCAGCTCCGGGACAGGGTGTGGAACGAGGCACAGATACGCAGTATTTT. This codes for CASSAAPGQGVERGTDTQYF.

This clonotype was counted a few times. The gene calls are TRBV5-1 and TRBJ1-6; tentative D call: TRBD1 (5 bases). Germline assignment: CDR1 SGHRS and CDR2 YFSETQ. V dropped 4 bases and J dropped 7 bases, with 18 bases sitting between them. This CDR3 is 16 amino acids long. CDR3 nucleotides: TGCGCCAGCAGCGGCGGGACGGCAGATCCGAATTCACCCCTCCACTTT. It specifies CASSGGTADPNSPLHF.

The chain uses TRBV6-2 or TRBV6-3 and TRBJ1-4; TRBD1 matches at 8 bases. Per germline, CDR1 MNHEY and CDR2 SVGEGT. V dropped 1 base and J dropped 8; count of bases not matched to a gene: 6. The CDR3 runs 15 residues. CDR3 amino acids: CASSYFGQGAEKLFF. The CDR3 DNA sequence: TGTGCCAGCAGTTACTTCGGACAGGGAGCAGAAAAACTGTTTTTT.

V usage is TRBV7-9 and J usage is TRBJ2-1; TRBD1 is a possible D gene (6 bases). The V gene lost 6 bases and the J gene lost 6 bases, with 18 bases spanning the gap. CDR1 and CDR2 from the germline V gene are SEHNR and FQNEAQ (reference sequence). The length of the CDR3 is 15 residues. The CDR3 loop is CASRLQGSEGNEQFF. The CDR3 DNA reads TGTGCCAGCAGACTACAGGGATCCGAGGGCAATGAGCAGTTCTTC.

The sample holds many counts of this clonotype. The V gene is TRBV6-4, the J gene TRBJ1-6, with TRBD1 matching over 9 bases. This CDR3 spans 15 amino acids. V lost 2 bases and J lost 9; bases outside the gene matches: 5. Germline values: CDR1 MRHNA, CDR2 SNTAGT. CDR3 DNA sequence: TGTGCCAGCAGTGACCAGGGACAGGGAAGTTCACCCCTCCACTTT. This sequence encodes CASSDQGQGSSPLHF.

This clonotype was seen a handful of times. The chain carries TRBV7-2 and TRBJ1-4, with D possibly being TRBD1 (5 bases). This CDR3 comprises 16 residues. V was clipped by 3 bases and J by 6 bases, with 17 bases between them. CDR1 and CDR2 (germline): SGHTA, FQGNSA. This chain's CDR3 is CASSFLPGAQYEKLFF. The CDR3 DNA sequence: TGTGCCAGCAGCTTCCTACCCGGGGCGCAGTATGAAAAACTGTTTTTT.

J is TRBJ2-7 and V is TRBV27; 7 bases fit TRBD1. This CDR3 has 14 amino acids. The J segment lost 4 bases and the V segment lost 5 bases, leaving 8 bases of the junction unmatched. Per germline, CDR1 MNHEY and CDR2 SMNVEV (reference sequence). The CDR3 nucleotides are TGTGCCAGCAGTCCCCGGACAGGAGTGTACGAGCAGTACGTC. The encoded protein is CASSPRTGVYEQYV.

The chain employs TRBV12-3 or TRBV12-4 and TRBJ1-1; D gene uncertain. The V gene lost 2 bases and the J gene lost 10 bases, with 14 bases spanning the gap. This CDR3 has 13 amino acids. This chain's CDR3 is CASSLHSIGVAFF. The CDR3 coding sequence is TGTGCCAGCAGTTTACACAGTATAGGCGTAGCTTTCTTT.

CDR3 sequence: CASSPEGETQYF. CDR3 sequence (DNA): TGCGCCAGCAGCCCTGAGGGAGAGACCCAGTACTTC. The chain combines TRBV5-1 with TRBJ2-5, with TRBD2 as a possible D gene (5 bases). Germline V gene data show CDR1 as SGHRS and CDR2 as YFSETQ. This CDR3 is built from 12 residues. The germline V and J ends were trimmed by 4 bases and 4 bases, with 8 bases remaining between them.

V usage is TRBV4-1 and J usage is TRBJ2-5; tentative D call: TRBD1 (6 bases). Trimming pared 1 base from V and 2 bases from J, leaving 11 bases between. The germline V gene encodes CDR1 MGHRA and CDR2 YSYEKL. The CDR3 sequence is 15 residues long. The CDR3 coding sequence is TGCGCCAGCAGCCAAGGATCCGGACAGCAAGAGACCCAGTACTTC. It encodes CASSQGSGQQETQYF.

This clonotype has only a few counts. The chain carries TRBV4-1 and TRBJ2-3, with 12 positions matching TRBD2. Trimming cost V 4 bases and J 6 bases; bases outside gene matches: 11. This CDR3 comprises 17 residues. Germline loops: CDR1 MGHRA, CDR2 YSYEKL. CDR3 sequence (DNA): TGCGCCAGCAGCCCTAACCTAGCGGGGGGGGATCTGGATACGCAGTATTTT. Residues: CASSPNLAGGDLDTQYF.

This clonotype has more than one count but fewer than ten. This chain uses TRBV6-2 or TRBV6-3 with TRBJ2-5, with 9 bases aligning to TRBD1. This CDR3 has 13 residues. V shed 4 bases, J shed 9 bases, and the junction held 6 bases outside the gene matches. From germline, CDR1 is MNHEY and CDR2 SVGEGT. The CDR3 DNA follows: TGTGCCAGCAGTTGGGGGACAGGGTCTTCCCAGTACTTC. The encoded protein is CASSWGTGSSQYF.

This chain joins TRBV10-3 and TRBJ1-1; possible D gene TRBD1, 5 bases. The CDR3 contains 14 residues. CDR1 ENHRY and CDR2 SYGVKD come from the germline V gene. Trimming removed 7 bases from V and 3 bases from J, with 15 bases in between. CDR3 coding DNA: TGTGCCATCAAAAAGCCAGGGCTGGACACTGAAGCTTTCTTT. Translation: CAIKKPGLDTEAFF.

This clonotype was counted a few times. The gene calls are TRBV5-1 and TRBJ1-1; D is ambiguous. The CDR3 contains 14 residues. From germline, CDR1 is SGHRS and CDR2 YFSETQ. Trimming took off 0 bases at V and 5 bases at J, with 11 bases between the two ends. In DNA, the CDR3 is TGCGCCAGCAGCTTGGAAGGGCGGTGGACTGAAGCTTTCTTT. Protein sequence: CASSLEGRWTEAFF.

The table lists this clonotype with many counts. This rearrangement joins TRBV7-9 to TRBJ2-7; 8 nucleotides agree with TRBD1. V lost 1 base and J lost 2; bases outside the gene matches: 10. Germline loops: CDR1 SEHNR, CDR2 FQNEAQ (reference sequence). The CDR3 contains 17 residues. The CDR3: CASSLVPIRTGTYEQYV. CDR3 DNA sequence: TGTGCCAGCAGCTTAGTCCCTATTCGGACAGGGACCTACGAGCAGTACGTC.

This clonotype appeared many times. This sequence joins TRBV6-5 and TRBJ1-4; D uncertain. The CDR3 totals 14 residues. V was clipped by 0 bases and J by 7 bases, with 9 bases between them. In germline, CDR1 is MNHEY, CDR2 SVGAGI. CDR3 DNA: TGTGCCAGCAGTTACTCACAGACGCGTGAAAAACTGTTTTTT. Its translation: CASSYSQTREKLFF.

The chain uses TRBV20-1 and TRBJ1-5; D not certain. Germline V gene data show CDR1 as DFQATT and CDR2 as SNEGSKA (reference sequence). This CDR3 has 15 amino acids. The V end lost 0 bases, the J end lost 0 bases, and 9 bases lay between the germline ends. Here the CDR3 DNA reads TGCAGTGCTAGAGATCAGGACTTTAGCAATCAGCCCCAGCATTTT. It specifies CSARDQDFSNQPQHF.

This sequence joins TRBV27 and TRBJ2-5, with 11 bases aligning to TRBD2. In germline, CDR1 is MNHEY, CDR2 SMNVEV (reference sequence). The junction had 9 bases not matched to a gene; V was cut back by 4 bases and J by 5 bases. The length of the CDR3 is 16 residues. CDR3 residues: CASSYSASGGFETQYF. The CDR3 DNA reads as TGTGCCAGCAGTTACTCGGCTAGCGGGGGGTTCGAGACCCAGTACTTC.